This entry concerns a single TCR beta chain. Its antigen remains unidentified. This entry is derived from a study of T cells in Graves' hyperthyroidism and ophthalmopathy. Amplified regions were TCR beta CDR3 sequences from RNA transcripts. A first-round RT-PCR of the TCR CDR3 used the HTBI primer set. TCRdb re-analysed the multiplex PCR reads in MiXCR, keeping a single row per CDR3 protein. The sample includes some 580,000 distinct CDR3 sequences, 15% to 20% of them seen just once. V lost 7 bases to trimming and J lost 2 bases; unmatched junction nucleotides: 4. Germline V lookup: CDR1 DFQATT, CDR2 SNEGSKA (reference sequence). This CDR3 is built from 13 residues. Study-wide results and caveats: The model made its ophthalmopathy prediction, and onset followed a median around 6.9 months later. Most clonotypes expanded in thyroid above 0.001 were likewise present in blood.

The authors obtained PBMCs from roughly 10 ml of fresh peripheral blood. The V call is TRBV20-1, the J call TRBJ2-2; 7 nucleotides line up with TRBD1. This sequence was found in a woman aged 40 to 49 with Graves' ophthalmopathy. Sequencing was performed on blood. The CDR3 DNA is TGCAGTGGACGACAGGGAAACACCGGGGAGCTGTTTTTT. Amino acids: CSGRQGNTGELFF.